The 10 T cell receptor beta chains below all came from one sample that was sequenced in a study of T cell changes during pregnancy in multiple sclerosis. Sequencing was performed with immunoSEQ multiplex PCR; in TCRdb, only in-frame clones are kept and a portion is missing. This sample has fewer than 60,000 clones, with about nine tenths found just once. The sequencing used CD8+ T cells from peripheral blood mononuclear cells, collected after pregnancy. These receptors were obtained from a female donor with multiple sclerosis, enrolled in a pregnancy study.

V is TRBV30 and J is TRBJ2-7, with D possibly being TRBD2 (6 bases). CDR1 is GTSNPN and CDR2 is SVGIG in the germline V gene (reference sequence). V lost 3 bases to trimming and J lost 4 bases, with 7 bases between them. The CDR3 is 11 residues long. The CDR3 DNA reads as TGTGCCTGGAGGGGGGGTTACGAGCAGTACTTC. Its protein is CAWRGGYEQYF.

This clone was counted once. The chain couples TRBV27 to TRBJ2-7; D gene unclear. This CDR3 region has 14 residues. CDR1 MNHEY and CDR2 SMNVEV come from the germline V gene (reference sequence). V lost 5 bases to trimming and J lost 0 bases, with 11 bases between them. Written as DNA, the CDR3 is TGTGCCAGCAGTGATTTACGGAGCTCCTACGAGCAGTACTTC. Protein sequence: CASSDLRSSYEQYF.

The chain links TRBV5-8 to TRBJ1-1; D not resolved. The CDR3 has 13 residues. V was clipped by 5 bases and J by 1 base, with 9 bases between them. Germline loops: CDR1 SGHTS, CDR2 YDEGEE. The CDR3 region has the DNA TGTGCCAGCAGTCTAAGTTGGAACACTGAAGCTTTCTTT. The encoded protein is CASSLSWNTEAFF.

The V call is TRBV4-2, the J call TRBJ2-2, with 7 bases lining up with TRBD2. Trimming at V came to 3 bases and at J to 1 base, leaving 8 bases not matched to a gene. The CDR3 is 17 amino acids. Germline V gene lookup returns CDR1 LGHNA and CDR2 YNFKEQ. CDR3 sequence (DNA): TGTGCCAGCAGCCAGGGAGGAGGCGGGGGGAACACCGGGGAGCTGTTTTTT. It yields the protein CASSQGGGGGNTGELFF.

The rearrangement uses TRBV15 and TRBJ1-5; D is possibly TRBD1 (6 bases). Germline assignment: CDR1 LNHNV and CDR2 YYDKDF (reference sequence). This CDR3 spans 15 amino acids. V was trimmed by 5 bases and J by 1 base, leaving 12 bases between them. CDR3 DNA: TGTGCCACCAGCGAGGCGGGGGCCAGCAATCAGCCCCAGCATTTT. It translates to CATSEAGASNQPQHF. Together with reference TRBV15 and TRBJ1-5, the CDR3 gives the full variable domain: DAMVIQNPRYQVTQFGKPVTLSCSQTLNHNVMYWYQQKSSQAPKLLFHYYDKDFNNEADTPDNFQSRRPNTSFCFLDIRSPGLGDTAMYLCATSEAGASNQPQHFGDGTRLSIL.

The chain links TRBV4-1 to TRBJ1-1; no clear D. CDR3 size: 14 residues. V was shortened by 5 bases and J by 3 bases, with 13 bases between the two germline ends. Germline CDR1 reads MGHRA; CDR2 reads YSYEKL. Written as DNA, the CDR3 is TGCGCCAGCAGCTTCCGGGTGGCGGACACTGAAGCTTTCTTT. Its translation is CASSFRVADTEAFF.

The chain is built from TRBV11-2 and TRBJ1-6; 7 positions agree with TRBD1. J gave up 10 bases and V 7 bases, and 4 bases lay outside the gene matches. The CDR3 is made up of 12 amino acids. In germline, CDR1 is SGHAT, CDR2 FQNNGV. The CDR3 sequence is CASMGTESPLHF. In nucleotides, the CDR3 is TGTGCCAGCATGGGGACAGAATCACCCCTCCACTTT.

The V gene is TRBV6-4, the J gene TRBJ1-1, with TRBD1 as a possible D gene (5 bases). V was cut by 0 bases and J by 6 bases, with 11 bases left in between. CDR3 length equals 14 residues. CDR1 is MRHNA and CDR2 is SNTAGT in the germline V gene. The CDR3 protein is CASSDSTGAAEAFF. The CDR3 nucleotides read TGTGCCAGCAGTGACTCTACAGGCGCCGCTGAAGCTTTCTTT.

V usage is TRBV9 and J usage is TRBJ1-3; no clear D. Germline V gene data show CDR1 as SGDLS and CDR2 as YYNGEE. V dropped 8 bases and J dropped 4 bases, with 7 bases sitting between them. The length of the CDR3 is 11 residues. CDR3 sequence reads: CASTGGNTIYF. CDR3 DNA sequence: TGTGCCAGTACCGGGGGAAACACCATATATTTT.

V and J are TRBV5-8 and TRBJ1-5; D not resolved. The V gene's germline CDR1 is SGHTS and CDR2 YDEGEE. V shed 4 bases and J shed 0 bases, with 11 bases lying between them. The CDR3 consists of 15 residues. The CDR3 DNA reads TGTGCCAGCAGCCCCGCGCCTTATAGCAATCAGCCCCAGCATTTT. It codes for CASSPAPYSNQPQHF.